The present TCR beta chain was sequenced within a study of type 1 regulatory T cells. In the study overall: T-allo10 is a Tr1-enriched, alloantigen-specific CD4 T cell product made in vitro. Whole-study findings and limits: Compared with non-type 1 regulatory T cells, type 1 regulatory T cells showed a more restricted TCR repertoire.

This clonotype has ten or more counts. The target antigen is unknown. Germline loops: CDR1 DFQATT, CDR2 SNEGSKA (reference sequence). CDR3 length: 14 amino acids. Trimming left V 7 bases short and J 3 bases short, with 19 bases between. MiXCR was run by TCRdb on the reads, yielding one entry per CDR3 protein. The sample lists about 42,000 distinct CDR3 sequences, 9% to 15% occurring once. Sequencing used cultured non-Tr1 T cells, either the whole culture or a sorted T cell fraction (not recorded which). V is TRBV20-1 and J is TRBJ2-7; D is possibly TRBD2 (6 bases). The source is a human donor in good health. CDR3 in amino acids: CSVPVGSGGYEQYF. CDR3 DNA: TGCAGTGTACCCGTGGGGTCCGGGGGCTACGAGCAGTACTTC.